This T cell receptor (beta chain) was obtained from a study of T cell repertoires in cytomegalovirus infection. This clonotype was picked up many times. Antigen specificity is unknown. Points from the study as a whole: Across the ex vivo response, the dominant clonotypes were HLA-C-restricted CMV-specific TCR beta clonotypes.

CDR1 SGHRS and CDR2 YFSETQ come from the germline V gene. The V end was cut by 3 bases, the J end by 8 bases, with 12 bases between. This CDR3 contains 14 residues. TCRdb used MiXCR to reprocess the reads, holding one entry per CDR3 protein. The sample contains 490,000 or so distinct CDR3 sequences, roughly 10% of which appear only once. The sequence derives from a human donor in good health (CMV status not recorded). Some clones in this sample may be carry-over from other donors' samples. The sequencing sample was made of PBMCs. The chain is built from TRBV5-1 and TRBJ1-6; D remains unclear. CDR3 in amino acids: CASSSGKRDSPLHF. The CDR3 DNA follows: TGCGCCAGCAGCTCTGGGAAGAGGGATTCACCCCTCCACTTT. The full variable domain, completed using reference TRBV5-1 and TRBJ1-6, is KAGVTQTPRYLIKTRGQQVTLSCSPISGHRSVSWYQQTPGQGLQFLFEYFSETQRNKGNFPGRFSGRQFSNSRSEMNVSTLELGDSALYLCASSSGKRDSPLHFGNGTRLTVT.